The 12 T cell receptor beta chains below come from one sample, sequenced in a study of blood T cell repertoires in COVID-19. TCRdb's table, derived via immunoSEQ multiplex PCR, lists solely in-frame clones and lacks some. The repertoire holds approximately 150,000 clones, with 82% as singletons. The sequencing input was peripheral blood. Every receptor here comes from a woman in her 70s with acute or convalescent COVID-19.

This chain uses TRBV2 with TRBJ1-1; D may be TRBD1 (6 bases). The CDR3 is 14 amino acids. The germline V and J ends were trimmed by 2 bases and 1 base, with 8 bases remaining between them. Germline CDR1 SNHLY, CDR2 FYNNEI. CDR3 DNA: TGTGCCAGCAGTGAACAGGGGCCGAACACTGAAGCTTTCTTT. Its translation is CASSEQGPNTEAFF.

The V gene is TRBV24-1, the J gene TRBJ1-2; 7 nucleotides agree with TRBD1. CDR1 and CDR2 (germline): KGHDR, SFDVKD. With 5 bases clipped from V and 6 bases from J, the junction kept 11 bases outside the gene matches. CDR3 size: 15 residues. CDR3 loop: CATSGVSQGLHGYTF. CDR3 in DNA: TGTGCCACCAGTGGAGTCTCACAGGGGCTCCATGGCTACACCTTC.

J is TRBJ2-7 and V is TRBV30; the match to TRBD2 covers 8 bases. The CDR3 runs 11 residues. The V segment lost 6 bases and the J segment 4 bases; nucleotides outside the gene matches: 2. CDR1 GTSNPN and CDR2 SVGIG come from the germline V gene (reference sequence). CDR3 loop: CACREGYEQYF. For the CDR3, the DNA is TGTGCCTGCCGGGAGGGTTACGAGCAGTACTTC.

The chain is built from TRBV6-5 and TRBJ1-1; D might be TRBD1 (5 bases). The V gene's germline CDR1 is MNHEY and CDR2 SVGAGI. V was clipped by 6 bases and J by 0 bases, with 8 bases between them. This CDR3 is 13 amino acids long. The CDR3 coding sequence is TGTGCCAGCAGGTGGGACTTGAACACTGAAGCTTTCTTT. Its translation: CASRWDLNTEAFF.

The V call is TRBV4-3, the J call TRBJ2-7; D is possibly TRBD2 (6 bases). The germline CDR1 and CDR2 sequences are LGHNA and YSLEER. This CDR3 comprises 14 residues. Trimming removed 0 bases at V and 7 bases at J, with 13 bases between. The CDR3 nucleotides read TGCGCCAGCAGCCAAGATCCGGGGGTAGGGGAGCAGTACTTC. It translates to CASSQDPGVGEQYF.

This clone was seen a few times. V and J are TRBV7-3 and TRBJ2-1; weak D call: TRBD2 (5 bases). The CDR3 runs to 15 residues. Germline loops: CDR1 SGHTA, CDR2 FQGTGA. Trimming removed 6 bases from V and 4 bases from J, with 16 bases in between. The CDR3 nucleotides read TGTGCCAGCAGTAGCGAGGCAGAAGGGTACAATGAGCAGTTCTTC. This encodes CASSSEAEGYNEQFF.

V and J are TRBV3-1 (or the pseudogene TRBV3-2) and TRBJ1-6; 9 nucleotides match TRBD1. Trimming cost V 0 bases and J 7 bases; bases outside gene matches: 4. There are 16 residues in the CDR3. Germline CDR1 LGHDT, CDR2 YNNKEL (reference sequence). Here the CDR3 DNA reads TGTGCCAGCAGCCAAGATTGGGACAGGGAGAATTCACCCCTCCACTTT. It translates to CASSQDWDRENSPLHF.

The J gene is TRBJ2-1, the V gene TRBV7-3, with D tentatively TRBD2 (6 bases). V was cut by 6 bases and J by 7 bases, with 22 bases left in between. The CDR3 extends over 16 amino acids. Per germline, CDR1 SGHTA and CDR2 FQGTGA. CDR3 residues: CASSLGWRGGWNEQFF. CDR3 sequence (DNA): TGTGCCAGCAGTTTGGGGTGGCGGGGAGGTTGGAATGAGCAGTTCTTC.

This clone was observed a handful of times. The V gene is TRBV6-1, the J gene TRBJ1-4; 10 bases fit TRBD1. CDR3 length: 16 residues. The junction had 10 bases not matched to a gene; V was cut back by 4 bases and J by 8 bases. Germline V gene data show CDR1 as MNHNS and CDR2 as SASEGT. As DNA, the CDR3 is TGTGCCAGCAGTGCCCGCCGCGGGACAGGGGAAGAAAAACTGTTTTTT. It encodes CASSARRGTGEEKLFF.

This clone was recorded only once. This rearrangement joins TRBV6-4 to TRBJ2-7; the match to TRBD1 covers 8 bases. V was pared by 4 bases and J by 9 bases, with 5 bases of the junction left unmatched. The CDR3 runs 12 residues. Germline assignment: CDR1 MRHNA and CDR2 SNTAGT. In nucleotides, the CDR3 is TGTGCCAGCAGTGGTGACAGGGGTCGGCAGTACTTC. Protein sequence: CASSGDRGRQYF.

The chain recombines TRBV7-2 with TRBJ2-7; D may be TRBD2 (5 bases). The V and J ends lost 1 base and 6 bases respectively, with 10 bases between them. Germline values: CDR1 SGHTA, CDR2 FQGNSA. This CDR3 contains 13 residues. DNA of the CDR3: TGTGCCAGCAGCTTAGACGGGGTGAGCGAGCAGTACTTC. Translating gives CASSLDGVSEQYF.

The V call is TRBV18, the J call TRBJ1-2, with TRBD1 matching 7 bases. V was pared by 1 base and J by 4 bases, with 3 bases of the junction left unmatched. This CDR3 spans 14 amino acids. Per germline, CDR1 KGHSH and CDR2 LQKENI. The CDR3 nucleotides are TGTGCCAGCTCACCACGGGGACAGCTCTATGGCTACACCTTC. Translated: CASSPRGQLYGYTF. Based on the CDR3 plus reference TRBV18 and TRBJ1-2, the full variable domain is NAGVMQNPRHLVRRRGQEARLRCSPMKGHSHVYWYRQLPEEGLKFMVYLQKENIIDESGMPKERFSAEFPKEGPSILRIQQVVRGDSAAYFCASSPRGQLYGYTFGSGTRLTVV.